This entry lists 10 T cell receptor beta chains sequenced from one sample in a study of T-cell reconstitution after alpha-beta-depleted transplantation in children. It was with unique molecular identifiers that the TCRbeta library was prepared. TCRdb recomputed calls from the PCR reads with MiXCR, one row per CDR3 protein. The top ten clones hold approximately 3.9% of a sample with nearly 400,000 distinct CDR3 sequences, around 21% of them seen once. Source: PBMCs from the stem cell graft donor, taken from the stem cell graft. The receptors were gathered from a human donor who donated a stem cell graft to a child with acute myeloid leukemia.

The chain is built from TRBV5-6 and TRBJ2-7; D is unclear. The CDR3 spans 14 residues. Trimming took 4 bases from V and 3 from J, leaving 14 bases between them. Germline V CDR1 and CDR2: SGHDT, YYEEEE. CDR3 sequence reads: CASSLSVLVYEQYF. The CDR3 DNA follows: TGTGCCAGCAGCCTCTCGGTGTTAGTCTACGAGCAGTACTTC.

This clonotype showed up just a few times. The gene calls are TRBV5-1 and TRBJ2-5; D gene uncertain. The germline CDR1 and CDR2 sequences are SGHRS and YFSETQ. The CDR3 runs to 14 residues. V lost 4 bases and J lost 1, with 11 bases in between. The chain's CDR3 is CASSATTSQETQYF. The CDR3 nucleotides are TGCGCCAGCAGCGCGACAACCTCCCAAGAGACCCAGTACTTC. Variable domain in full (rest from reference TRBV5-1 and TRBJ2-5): KAGVTQTPRYLIKTRGQQVTLSCSPISGHRSVSWYQQTPGQGLQFLFEYFSETQRNKGNFPGRFSGRQFSNSRSEMNVSTLELGDSALYLCASSATTSQETQYFGPGTRLLVL.

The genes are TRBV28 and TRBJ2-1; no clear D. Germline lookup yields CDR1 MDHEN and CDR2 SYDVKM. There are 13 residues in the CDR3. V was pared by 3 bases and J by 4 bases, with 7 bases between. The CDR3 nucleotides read TGTGCCAGCAGTTTGTTACGGTACAATGAGCAGTTCTTC. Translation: CASSLLRYNEQFF.

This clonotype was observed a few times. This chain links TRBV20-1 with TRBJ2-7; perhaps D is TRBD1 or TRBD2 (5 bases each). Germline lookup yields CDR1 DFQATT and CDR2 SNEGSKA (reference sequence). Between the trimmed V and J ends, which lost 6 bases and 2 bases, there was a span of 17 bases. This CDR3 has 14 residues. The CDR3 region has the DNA TGCAGTGCCTACGGTCGGGGACCGACCTACGAGCAGTACTTC. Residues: CSAYGRGPTYEQYF.

CDR3 sequence: CASREAGTKNIQYF. The CDR3 DNA reads as TGTGCCAGCAGGGAAGCGGGAACCAAAAACATTCAGTACTTC. The V call is TRBV12-3 or TRBV12-4, the J call TRBJ2-4; 7 bases are a match to TRBD2. The CDR3 contains 14 residues. The ends lost 6 bases at V and 2 bases at J; junction bases unmatched: 4.

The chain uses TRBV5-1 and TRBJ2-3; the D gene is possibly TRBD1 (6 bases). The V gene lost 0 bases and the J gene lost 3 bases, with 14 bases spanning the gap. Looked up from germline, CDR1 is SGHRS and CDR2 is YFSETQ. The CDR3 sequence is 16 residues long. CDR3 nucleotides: TGCGCCAGCAGCTTGGGTGGAAGCCAGGGGACAGATACGCAGTATTTT. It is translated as CASSLGGSQGTDTQYF.

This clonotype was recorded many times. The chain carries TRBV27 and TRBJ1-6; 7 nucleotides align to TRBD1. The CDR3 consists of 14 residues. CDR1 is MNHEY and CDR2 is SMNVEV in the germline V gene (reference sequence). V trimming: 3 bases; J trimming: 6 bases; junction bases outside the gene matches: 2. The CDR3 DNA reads TGTGCCAGCAGTTTGGGACAGATTAATTCACCCCTCCACTTT. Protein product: CASSLGQINSPLHF.

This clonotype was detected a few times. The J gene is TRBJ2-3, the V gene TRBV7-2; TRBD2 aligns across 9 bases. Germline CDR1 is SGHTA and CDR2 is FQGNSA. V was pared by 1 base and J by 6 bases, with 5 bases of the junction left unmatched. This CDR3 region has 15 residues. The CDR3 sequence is CASSLVAGDLDTQYF. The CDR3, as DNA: TGTGCCAGCAGCTTAGTAGCGGGAGATCTCGATACGCAGTATTTT.

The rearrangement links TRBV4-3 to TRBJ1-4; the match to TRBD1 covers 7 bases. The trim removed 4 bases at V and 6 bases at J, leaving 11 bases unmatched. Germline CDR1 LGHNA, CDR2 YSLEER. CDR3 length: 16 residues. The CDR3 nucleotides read TGCGCCAGCAGCCCTCGAGGGGGCGCGGTAGATGAAAAACTGTTTTTT. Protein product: CASSPRGGAVDEKLFF.

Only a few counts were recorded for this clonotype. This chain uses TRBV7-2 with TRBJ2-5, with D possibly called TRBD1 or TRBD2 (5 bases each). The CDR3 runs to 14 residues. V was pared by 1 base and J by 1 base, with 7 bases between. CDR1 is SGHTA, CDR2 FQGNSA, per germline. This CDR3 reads CASSLGGTQETQYF. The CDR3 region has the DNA TGTGCCAGCAGCTTAGGAGGGACCCAAGAGACCCAGTACTTC.